This paragraph reports one T cell receptor beta chain. Its antigen is unknown. The sample belongs to a study of siplizumab effects on memory and regulatory T cells. Study-wide findings and caveats: Naive T cells seemed more diverse than memory cells and seemed major alloresponse contributors. Fewer alloreactive sequences mapped to unstimulated CD4+ memory cells under siplizumab.

The CDR3 runs 16 residues. Germline loops: CDR1 SGHRS, CDR2 YFSETQ. The trim removed 5 bases at V and 4 bases at J, leaving 8 bases unmatched. Some clones are missing from TCRdb's copy, which holds only in-frame ones; the method was immunoSEQ multiplex PCR. The sample shows 98,000 or so clones, over 85% of them seen only once. The chain couples TRBV5-1 to TRBJ2-2, with 10 bases identical to TRBD1. The TCR was taken from a human donor in good health. The sequenced sample was Tregs sorted from blood. CDR3 DNA: TGCGCCAGCAGGACCGGGACAGGGGTGGCCACCGGGGAGCTGTTTTTT. The encoded protein is CASRTGTGVATGELFF.